The 21 T cell receptor beta chains listed next were all sequenced from one sample in a study of early T cells in non-severe SARS-CoV-2 infection. In TCRdb, the 5' RACE reads were re-called with MiXCR into one record per CDR3 protein. The sample has 85,000 to 100,000 distinct CDR3 sequences, approximately 15% seen once. Sequencing was performed on whole blood. The receptors stem from an adult who was a healthcare worker with PCR-confirmed SARS-CoV-2 infection or an uninfected control (not recorded which).

This clonotype has a single count. This chain links TRBV27 with TRBJ2-3, with D unclear. V lost 10 bases, J lost 2 bases, and 13 bases lay in between. Per the germline V gene, CDR1 is MNHEY and CDR2 is SMNVEV (reference sequence). The CDR3 loop spans 13 amino acids. The CDR3 protein is CATKYTSTDTQYF. The CDR3 nucleotides are TGTGCCACCAAATATACCTCCACAGATACGCAGTATTTT.

This clonotype was seen repeatedly, ten times or more. CDR3 amino acids: CAGTSGVHNEQFF. CDR3 bases: TGTGCCGGGACTAGCGGGGTGCACAATGAGCAGTTCTTC. The V call is TRBV30, the J call TRBJ2-1; 13 bases fit TRBD2. Germline assignment: CDR1 GTSNPN and CDR2 SVGIG (reference sequence). V lost 8 bases, J lost 5 bases, and 3 bases stayed unmatched. The CDR3 length is 13 residues.

This clonotype has a count of ten or more. This chain connects TRBV6-2 or TRBV6-3 to TRBJ1-5; 7 bases are a match to TRBD1. Per germline, CDR1 MNHEY and CDR2 SVGEGT. CDR3 length: 15 amino acids. J lost 6 bases, V lost 6 bases, and 11 bases had no gene match. CDR3 amino acids: CASSLGDRLVQPQHF. Here the CDR3 DNA reads TGTGCCAGCAGCCTAGGGGACAGATTAGTTCAGCCCCAGCATTTT.

This clonotype was observed many times. The chain recombines TRBV29-1 with TRBJ2-3, with 10 bases that match TRBD2. Germline CDR1 and CDR2: SQVTM and ANQGSEA. The V gene end was trimmed by 7 bases and the J gene end by 0 bases; junction bases not matched to a gene: 16. This CDR3 has 18 residues. The CDR3 DNA reads as TGCAGCGCCGAATCCTCAGCGGGGGGGCCTCTTAGCACAGATACGCAGTATTTT. Amino acids: CSAESSAGGPLSTDTQYF.

This clonotype has more than one count but fewer than ten. The V gene is TRBV7-2, the J gene TRBJ2-3; 8 nucleotides agree with TRBD2. The CDR3 consists of 15 residues. The junction had 4 bases not matched to a gene; V was cut back by 2 bases and J by 3 bases. Germline V lookup: CDR1 SGHTA, CDR2 FQGNSA. CDR3 DNA sequence: TGTGCCAGCAGCTTAACTAGCGGACCTACAGATACGCAGTATTTT. This gives the protein CASSLTSGPTDTQYF.

This clonotype appeared a few times. This chain joins TRBV6-5 and TRBJ2-6; D is undetermined. The germline gives CDR1 MNHEY, CDR2 SVGAGI. Deletions cut 9 bases from V and 0 bases from J, with 12 bases between. This CDR3 is built from 15 residues. This CDR3 is CASSPRRSGANVLTF. As DNA, the CDR3 is TGTGCCAGTTCCCCCCGGCGCTCTGGGGCCAACGTCCTGACTTTC.

This clonotype occurred many times. The chain is built from TRBV7-8 and TRBJ2-7; D unresolved. Germline loops: CDR1 SGHVS, CDR2 FQNEAQ. Trimming cost V 5 bases and J 7 bases, with 18 bases left between them. This CDR3 comprises 14 residues. The CDR3, as DNA: TGTGCCAGCAGCCCCGGTAGGGTGACGAAGGAGCAGTACTTC. It yields the protein CASSPGRVTKEQYF.

The chain joins TRBV2 to TRBJ1-1, with D unclear. Per germline, CDR1 SNHLY and CDR2 FYNNEI. The CDR3 has 14 amino acids. Trimming shortened V by 6 bases and J by 3 bases, and 14 bases separated the two germline ends. The CDR3 nucleotides read TGTGCCAGCAGCGATACCGGGCACTACACTGAAGCTTTCTTT. Amino acids: CASSDTGHYTEAFF.

A few counts support this clonotype. The chain couples TRBV9 to TRBJ1-1; no clear D gene. CDR1 is SGDLS and CDR2 is YYNGEE in the germline V gene. Deletions cut 0 bases from V and 10 bases from J, with 13 bases between. The CDR3 has 13 residues. The CDR3 DNA reads as TGTGCCAGCAGCGTAGGTACCGGCCACCCAGCTTTCTTT. It translates to CASSVGTGHPAFF.

The chain uses TRBV5-4 and TRBJ1-1; 8 nucleotides match TRBD1. Losses at the gene ends were 1 base for V and 4 bases for J; bases not matched to a gene: 6. Germline CDR1 and CDR2: SGHNT and YYREEE (reference sequence). The CDR3 loop spans 15 amino acids. The CDR3 loop is CASSLNWDRSTEAFF. The CDR3 DNA is TGTGCCAGCAGCTTGAATTGGGACAGGAGCACTGAAGCTTTCTTT. Full variable domain (missing parts from reference TRBV5-4 and TRBJ1-1): ETGVTQSPTHLIKTRGQQVTLRCSSQSGHNTVSWYQQALGQGPQFIFQYYREEENGRGNFPPRFSGLQFPNYSSELNVNALELDDSALYLCASSLNWDRSTEAFFGQGTRLTVV.

This clonotype was seen more than once but under ten times. One end of the junction fails to match germline, which may point to a read error. The chain couples TRBV7-2 to TRBJ2-2; D is undetermined. The CDR3 consists of 15 residues. Per germline, CDR1 SGHTA and CDR2 FQGNSA. The CDR3 protein is CASGLSRDPAGELFF. The CDR3 DNA reads TGTGCCAGCGGCTTATCGCGAGATCCGGCCGGGGAGCTGTTTTTT.

The genes are TRBV15 and TRBJ2-1, with 7 bases matching TRBD2. V lost 4 bases to trimming and J lost 0 bases; unmatched junction nucleotides: 9. Germline V gene sequence: CDR1 LNHNV, CDR2 YYDKDF (reference sequence). The CDR3 runs 17 residues. The CDR3 is CATSNLERGSSYNEQFF. The CDR3 DNA reads TGTGCCACCAGCAATTTAGAGCGGGGAAGCTCCTACAATGAGCAGTTCTTC.

This clonotype was observed at least ten times. The V and J genes are TRBV7-8 and TRBJ2-5, with 7 bases that match TRBD2. V lost 4 bases and J lost 3; bases outside the gene matches: 14. CDR1 is SGHVS, CDR2 FQNEAQ, per germline. The CDR3 length is 17 residues. Here the CDR3 reads CASSSQSFGTMKETQYF. The CDR3 nucleotides read TGTGCCAGCAGCTCGCAGTCGTTTGGGACTATGAAAGAGACCCAGTACTTC.

At least ten counts were recorded for this clonotype. The chain uses TRBV6-2 or TRBV6-3 and TRBJ1-6; D gene unclear. Germline values: CDR1 MNHEY, CDR2 SVGEGT. The CDR3 totals 14 residues. Between the trimmed V and J ends, which lost 2 bases and 11 bases, there was a span of 13 bases. CDR3 in amino acids: CASSYREPVAPLHF. The CDR3 DNA follows: TGTGCCAGCAGTTACAGGGAACCGGTTGCACCCCTCCACTTT.

The chain uses TRBV5-1 and TRBJ2-3; tentatively, D is TRBD2 (5 bases). CDR3 size: 15 residues. The V gene lost 0 bases and the J gene lost 1 base, with 9 bases spanning the gap. Germline V CDR1 and CDR2: SGHRS, YFSETQ. The CDR3 protein is CASSLVDGGTDTQYF. The DNA of the CDR3 is TGCGCCAGCAGCTTGGTGGACGGGGGCACAGATACGCAGTATTTT.

This clonotype was seen more than once but under ten times. The chain is built from TRBV11-2 and TRBJ1-1; a possible D gene is TRBD1 (5 bases). Trimming shortened V by 5 bases and J by 1 base, and 14 bases separated the two germline ends. From germline, CDR1 is SGHAT and CDR2 FQNNGV. The CDR3 runs 15 residues. In DNA, the CDR3 is TGTGCCAGCAGCCCAGGCCGGGGCACGAACACTGAAGCTTTCTTT. It is translated as CASSPGRGTNTEAFF.

This clonotype was counted at least ten times. The chain is built from TRBV4-3 and TRBJ2-1; a weak D match, TRBD2 (7 bases). Germline CDR1 LGHNA, CDR2 YSLEER. The CDR3 extends over 18 amino acids. V lost 0 bases and J lost 8, with 23 bases in between. The CDR3 loop is CASSQDRPGGGSMYEQFF. The CDR3 DNA reads TGCGCCAGCAGCCAAGATAGGCCTGGGGGCGGGAGTATGTATGAGCAGTTCTTC.

The chain combines TRBV7-2 with TRBJ2-7; TRBD2 aligns across 10 bases. CDR3 length: 15 amino acids. The germline V gene encodes CDR1 SGHTA and CDR2 FQGNSA. V lost 4 bases and J lost 5; bases outside the gene matches: 8. DNA for the CDR3: TGTGCCAGCAGCTCCGTTACCGGGACTAGCGACGAGCAGTACTTC. Its protein is CASSSVTGTSDEQYF. Complete variable domain (other parts from reference TRBV7-2 and TRBJ2-7): GAGVSQSPSNKVTEKGKDVELRCDPISGHTALYWYRQSLGQGLEFLIYFQGNSAPDKSGLPSDRFSAERTGGSVSTLTIQRTQQEDSAVYLCASSSVTGTSDEQYFGPGTRLTVT.

This clonotype was found many times. The V and J genes are TRBV28 and TRBJ2-2; D ambiguous. V shed 11 bases and J shed 2 bases, with 15 bases lying between them. CDR3 size: 14 residues. The germline CDR1 and CDR2 sequences are MDHEN and SYDVKM. The DNA of the CDR3 is TGTGCCGGTCGGCAGGATTTAAACACCGGGGAGCTGTTTTTT. Translating gives CAGRQDLNTGELFF.

The chain is built from TRBV29-1 and TRBJ2-1; D remains unclear. Trimming took off 3 bases at V and 4 bases at J, with 4 bases between the two ends. This CDR3 region has 11 residues. Germline loops: CDR1 SQVTM, CDR2 ANQGSEA. This chain's CDR3 is CSVDGYNEQFF. In nucleotides, the CDR3 is TGCAGCGTTGACGGGTACAATGAGCAGTTCTTC.

The chain joins TRBV2 to TRBJ2-1; D gene ambiguous. V dropped 7 bases and J dropped 5 bases, with 12 bases sitting between them. The CDR3 totals 13 residues. The V gene's germline CDR1 is SNHLY and CDR2 FYNNEI. CDR3 sequence: CASNPDAHNEQFF. The CDR3 nucleotides read TGTGCCAGCAATCCGGACGCCCACAATGAGCAGTTCTTC.